This note documents a single T cell receptor (beta chain) sequence. RNA served as the template for amplifying TCR beta CDR3 regions. Investigators did first-round RT-PCR with HTBI primers, then second-round multiplex PCR. Using its own MiXCR run on the multiplex PCR reads, TCRdb lists one record per CDR3 protein. The profile shows about 600,000 distinct CDR3 sequences, 35% to 45% of them singletons. The data were taken from a study of Graves' ophthalmopathy and Graves' hyperthyroidism. Study overall: If no ophthalmopathy appeared within 18 months of follow-up, hyperthyroidism was termed stable.

The length of the CDR3 is 14 residues. Trimming shortened V by 3 bases and J by 7 bases, and 15 bases separated the two germline ends. Germline-derived CDR1 and CDR2 are SGHVS and FQNEAQ. Enrolled hyperthyroidism patients had a new diagnosis, a duration under 2 months, and an age of 18 to 65. The gene calls are TRBV7-8 and TRBJ1-2; a weak D match, TRBD1 (6 bases). The TCR sequence derives from an adult man with Graves' hyperthyroidism. The sequencing input was peripheral blood or thyroid tissue (not recorded which). CDR3 sequence: CASSLGQKSGGYTF. Written as DNA, the CDR3 is TGTGCCAGCAGCTTGGGACAAAAATCGGGTGGCTACACCTTC.